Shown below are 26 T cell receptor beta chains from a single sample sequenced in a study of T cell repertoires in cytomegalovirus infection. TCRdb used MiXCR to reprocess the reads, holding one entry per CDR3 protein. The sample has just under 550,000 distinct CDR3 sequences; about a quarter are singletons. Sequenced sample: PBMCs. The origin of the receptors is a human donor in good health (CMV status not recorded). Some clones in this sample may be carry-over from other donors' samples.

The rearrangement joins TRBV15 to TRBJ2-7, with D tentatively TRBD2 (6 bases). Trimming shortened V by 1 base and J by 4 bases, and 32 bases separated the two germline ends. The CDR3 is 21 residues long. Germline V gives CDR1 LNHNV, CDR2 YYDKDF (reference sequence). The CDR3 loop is CATSRGRPPGLTAGSGYEQYF. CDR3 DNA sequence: TGTGCCACCAGCAGAGGGAGACCCCCGGGCCTAACGGCGGGGTCTGGGTACGAGCAGTACTTC.

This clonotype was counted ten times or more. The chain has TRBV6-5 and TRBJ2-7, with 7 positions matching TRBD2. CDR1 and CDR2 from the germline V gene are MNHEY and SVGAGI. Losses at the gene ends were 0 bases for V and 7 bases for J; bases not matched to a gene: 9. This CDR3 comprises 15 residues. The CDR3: CASSYSTELGGEQYF. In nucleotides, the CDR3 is TGTGCCAGCAGTTACTCGACCGAGTTGGGGGGGGAGCAGTACTTC.

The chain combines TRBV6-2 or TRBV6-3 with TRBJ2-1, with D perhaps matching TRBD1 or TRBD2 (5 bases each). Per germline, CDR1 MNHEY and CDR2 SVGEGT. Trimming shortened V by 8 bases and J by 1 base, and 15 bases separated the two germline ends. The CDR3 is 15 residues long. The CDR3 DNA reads TGTGCCAGCCTCCGGTTGGGGGTATCCTACAATGAGCAGTTCTTC. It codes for CASLRLGVSYNEQFF.

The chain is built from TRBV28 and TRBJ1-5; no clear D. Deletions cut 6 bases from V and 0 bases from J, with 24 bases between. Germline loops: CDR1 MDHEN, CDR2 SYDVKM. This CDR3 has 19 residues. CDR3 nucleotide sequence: TGTGCCAGCAGCCATCTAGTGGGATTGGCAGACCATAGCAATCAGCCCCAGCATTTT. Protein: CASSHLVGLADHSNQPQHF.

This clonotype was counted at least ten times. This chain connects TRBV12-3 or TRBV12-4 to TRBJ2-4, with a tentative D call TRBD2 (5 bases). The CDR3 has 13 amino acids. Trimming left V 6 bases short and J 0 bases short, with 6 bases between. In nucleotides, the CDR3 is TGTGCCAGCAGCGGAGGAGCCAAAAACATTCAGTACTTC. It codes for CASSGGAKNIQYF.

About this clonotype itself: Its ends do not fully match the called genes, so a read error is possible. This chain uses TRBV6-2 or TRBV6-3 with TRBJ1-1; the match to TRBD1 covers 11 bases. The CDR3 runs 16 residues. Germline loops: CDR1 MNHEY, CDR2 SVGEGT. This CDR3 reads CACRASGTGGYTEAFF. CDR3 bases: TGTGCCTGCAGGGCATCCGGGACAGGGGGGTACACTGAAGCTTTCTTT.

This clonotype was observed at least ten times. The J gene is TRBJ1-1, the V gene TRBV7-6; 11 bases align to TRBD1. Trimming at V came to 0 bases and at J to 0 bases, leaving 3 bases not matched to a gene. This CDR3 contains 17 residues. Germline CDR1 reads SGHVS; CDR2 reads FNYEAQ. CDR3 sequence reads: CASSLAGTGGLNTEAFF. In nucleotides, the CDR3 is TGTGCCAGCAGCTTAGCCGGGACAGGGGGGCTGAACACTGAAGCTTTCTTT.

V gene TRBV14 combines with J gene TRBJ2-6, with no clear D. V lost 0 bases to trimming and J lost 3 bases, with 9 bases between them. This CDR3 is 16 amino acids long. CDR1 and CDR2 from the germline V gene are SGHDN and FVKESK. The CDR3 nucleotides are TGTGCCAGCAGCCAAGAGATGGGGATTGGGGCCAACGTCCTGACTTTC. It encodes CASSQEMGIGANVLTF.

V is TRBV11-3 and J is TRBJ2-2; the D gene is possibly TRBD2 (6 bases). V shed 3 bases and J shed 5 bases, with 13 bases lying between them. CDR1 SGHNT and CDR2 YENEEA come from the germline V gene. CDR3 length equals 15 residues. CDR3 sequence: CASSFGGEVTGELFF. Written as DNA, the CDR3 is TGTGCCAGCAGCTTTGGCGGGGAAGTAACCGGGGAGCTGTTTTTT.

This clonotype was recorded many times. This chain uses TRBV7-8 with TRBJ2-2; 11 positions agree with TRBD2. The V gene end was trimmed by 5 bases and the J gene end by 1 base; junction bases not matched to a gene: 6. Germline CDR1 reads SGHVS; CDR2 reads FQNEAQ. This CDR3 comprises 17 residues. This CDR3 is CASSEGLAELNTGELFF. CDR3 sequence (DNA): TGTGCCAGCAGCGAGGGACTAGCGGAGCTGAACACCGGGGAGCTGTTTTTT.

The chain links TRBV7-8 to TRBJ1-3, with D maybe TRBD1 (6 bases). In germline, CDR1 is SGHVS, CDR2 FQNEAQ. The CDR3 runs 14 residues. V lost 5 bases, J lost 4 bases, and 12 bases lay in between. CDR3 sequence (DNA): TGTGCCAGCAGCGGCCAGGGGACGGGAAACACCATATATTTT. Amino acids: CASSGQGTGNTIYF. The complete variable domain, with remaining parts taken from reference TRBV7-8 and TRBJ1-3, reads GAGVSQSPRYKVAKRGQDVALRCDPISGHVSLFWYQQALGQGPEFLTYFQNEAQLDKSGLPSDRFFAERPEGSVSTLKIQRTQQEDSAVYLCASSGQGTGNTIYFGEGSWLTVV.

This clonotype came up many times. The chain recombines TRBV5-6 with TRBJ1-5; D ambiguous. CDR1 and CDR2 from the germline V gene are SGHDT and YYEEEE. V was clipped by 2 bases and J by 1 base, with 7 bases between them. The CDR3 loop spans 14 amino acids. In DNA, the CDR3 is TGTGCCAGCAGCTTAGAGAGAAGCAATCAGCCCCAGCATTTT. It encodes CASSLERSNQPQHF.

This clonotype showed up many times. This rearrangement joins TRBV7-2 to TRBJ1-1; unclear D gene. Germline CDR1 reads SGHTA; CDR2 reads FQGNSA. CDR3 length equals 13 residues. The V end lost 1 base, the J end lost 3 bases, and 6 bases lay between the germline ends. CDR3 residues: CASSLVGDTEAFF. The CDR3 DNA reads TGTGCCAGCAGCTTAGTAGGTGACACTGAAGCTTTCTTT. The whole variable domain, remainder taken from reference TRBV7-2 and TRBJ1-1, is GAGVSQSPSNKVTEKGKDVELRCDPISGHTALYWYRQSLGQGLEFLIYFQGNSAPDKSGLPSDRFSAERTGGSVSTLTIQRTQQEDSAVYLCASSLVGDTEAFFGQGTRLTVV.

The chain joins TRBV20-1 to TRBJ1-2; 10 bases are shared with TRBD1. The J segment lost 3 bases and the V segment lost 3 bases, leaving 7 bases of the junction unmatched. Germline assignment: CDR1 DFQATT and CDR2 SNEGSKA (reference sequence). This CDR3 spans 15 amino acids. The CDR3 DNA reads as TGCAGTGCTAGGAGGGGACAGGGGAGACACTATGGCTACACCTTC. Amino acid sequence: CSARRGQGRHYGYTF.

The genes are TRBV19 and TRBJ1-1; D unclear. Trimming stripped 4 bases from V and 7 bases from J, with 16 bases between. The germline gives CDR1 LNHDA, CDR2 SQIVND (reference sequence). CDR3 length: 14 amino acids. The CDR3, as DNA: TGTGCCAGTAGTAATCGGGTAAGGGCGATTGAAGCTTTCTTT. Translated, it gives CASSNRVRAIEAFF.

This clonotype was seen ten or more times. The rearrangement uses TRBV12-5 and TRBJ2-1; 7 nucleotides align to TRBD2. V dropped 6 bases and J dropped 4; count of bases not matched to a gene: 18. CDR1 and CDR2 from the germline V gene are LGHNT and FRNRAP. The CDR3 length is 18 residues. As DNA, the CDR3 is TGTGCTAGTGGGCCCGAAGGGCCGCCGGGACTACAGTACAATGAGCAGTTCTTC. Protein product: CASGPEGPPGLQYNEQFF.

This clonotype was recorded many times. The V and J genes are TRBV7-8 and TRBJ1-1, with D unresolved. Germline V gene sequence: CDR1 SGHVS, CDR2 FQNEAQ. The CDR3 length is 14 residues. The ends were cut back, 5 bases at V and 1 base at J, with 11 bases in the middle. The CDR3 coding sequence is TGTGCCAGCAGCCGTAAAACAGCGAACACTGAAGCTTTCTTT. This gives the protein CASSRKTANTEAFF. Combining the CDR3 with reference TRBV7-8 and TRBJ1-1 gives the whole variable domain GAGVSQSPRYKVAKRGQDVALRCDPISGHVSLFWYQQALGQGPEFLTYFQNEAQLDKSGLPSDRFFAERPEGSVSTLKIQRTQQEDSAVYLCASSRKTANTEAFFGQGTRLTVV.

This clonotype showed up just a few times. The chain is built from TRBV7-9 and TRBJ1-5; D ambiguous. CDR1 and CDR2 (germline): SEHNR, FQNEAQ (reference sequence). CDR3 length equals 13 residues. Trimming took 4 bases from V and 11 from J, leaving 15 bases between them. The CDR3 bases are TGTGCCAGCAGCTCCCGGCCAGGCACGACCCAGCATTTT. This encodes CASSSRPGTTQHF. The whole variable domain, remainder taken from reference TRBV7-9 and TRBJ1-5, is DTGVSQNPRHKITKRGQNVTFRCDPISEHNRLYWYRQTLGQGPEFLTYFQNEAQLEKSRLLSDRFSAERPKGSFSTLEIQRTEQGDSAMYLCASSSRPGTTQHFGDGTRLSIL.

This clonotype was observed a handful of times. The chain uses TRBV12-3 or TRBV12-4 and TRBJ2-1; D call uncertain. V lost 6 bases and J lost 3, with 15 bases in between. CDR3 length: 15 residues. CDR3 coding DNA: TGTGCCAGCAGCCCGCAAGGGCGAAGCTACAATGAGCAGTTCTTC. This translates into CASSPQGRSYNEQFF.

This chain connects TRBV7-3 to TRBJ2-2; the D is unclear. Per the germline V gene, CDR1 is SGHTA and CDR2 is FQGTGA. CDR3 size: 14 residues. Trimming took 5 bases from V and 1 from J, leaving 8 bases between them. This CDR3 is CASSISLNTGELFF. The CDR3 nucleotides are TGTGCCAGCAGCATCTCACTGAACACCGGGGAGCTGTTTTTT.

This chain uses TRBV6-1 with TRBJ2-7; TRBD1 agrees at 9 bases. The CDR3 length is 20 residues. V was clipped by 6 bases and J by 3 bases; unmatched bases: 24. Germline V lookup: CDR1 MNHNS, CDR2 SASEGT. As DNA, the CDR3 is TGTGCCAGCAGCCCGACAGGGGGTACTCACCATCCCTTCCAAATCTACGAGCAGTACGTC. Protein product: CASSPTGGTHHPFQIYEQYV.

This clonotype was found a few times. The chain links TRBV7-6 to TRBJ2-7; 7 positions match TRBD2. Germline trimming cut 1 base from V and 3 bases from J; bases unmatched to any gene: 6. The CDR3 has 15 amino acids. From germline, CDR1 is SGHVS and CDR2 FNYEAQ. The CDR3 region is CASSLVGAGVYEQYF. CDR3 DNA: TGTGCCAGCAGCTTAGTAGGTGCGGGGGTCTACGAGCAGTACTTC.

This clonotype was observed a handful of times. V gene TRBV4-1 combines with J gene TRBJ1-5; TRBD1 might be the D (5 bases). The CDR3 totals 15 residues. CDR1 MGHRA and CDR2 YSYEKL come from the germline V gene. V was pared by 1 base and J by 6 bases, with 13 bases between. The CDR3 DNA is TGCGCCAGCAGCCAAGTCCACGGGGCTACTCAGCCCCAGCATTTT. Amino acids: CASSQVHGATQPQHF.

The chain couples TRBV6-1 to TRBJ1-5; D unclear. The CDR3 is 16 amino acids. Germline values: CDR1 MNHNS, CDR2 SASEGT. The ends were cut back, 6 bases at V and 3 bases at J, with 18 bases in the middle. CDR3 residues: CASSFAGFPLNQPQHF. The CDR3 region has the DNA TGTGCCAGCAGCTTCGCGGGTTTCCCCCTCAATCAGCCCCAGCATTTT.

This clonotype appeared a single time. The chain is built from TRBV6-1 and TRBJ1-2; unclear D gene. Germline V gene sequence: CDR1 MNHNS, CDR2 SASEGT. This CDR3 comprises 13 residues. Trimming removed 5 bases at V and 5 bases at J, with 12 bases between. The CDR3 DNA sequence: TGTGCCAGCAGTTATAGCCACTTATATGGCTACACCTTC. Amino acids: CASSYSHLYGYTF.

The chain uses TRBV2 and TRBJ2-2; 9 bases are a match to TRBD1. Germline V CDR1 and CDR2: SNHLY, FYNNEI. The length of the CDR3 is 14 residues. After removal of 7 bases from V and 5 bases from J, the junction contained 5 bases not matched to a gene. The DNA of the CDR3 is TGTGCCAGCACGGGACAGGGCTCGACCGGGGAGCTGTTTTTT. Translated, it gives CASTGQGSTGELFF. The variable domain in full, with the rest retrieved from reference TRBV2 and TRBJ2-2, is EPEVTQTPSHQVTQMGQEVILRCVPISNHLYFYWYRQILGQKVEFLVSFYNNEISEKSEIFDDQFSVERPDGSNFTLKIRSTKLEDSAMYFCASTGQGSTGELFFGEGSRLTVL.